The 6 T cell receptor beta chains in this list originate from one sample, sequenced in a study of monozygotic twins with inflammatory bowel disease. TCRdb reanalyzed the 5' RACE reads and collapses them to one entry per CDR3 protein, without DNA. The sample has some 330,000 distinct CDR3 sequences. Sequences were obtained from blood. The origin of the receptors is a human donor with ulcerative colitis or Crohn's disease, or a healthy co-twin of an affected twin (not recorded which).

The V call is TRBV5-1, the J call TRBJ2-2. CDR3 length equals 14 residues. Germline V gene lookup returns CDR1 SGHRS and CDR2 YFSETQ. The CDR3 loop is CASSLPSNTGELFF. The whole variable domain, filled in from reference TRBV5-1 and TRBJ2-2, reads KAGVTQTPRYLIKTRGQQVTLSCSPISGHRSVSWYQQTPGQGLQFLFEYFSETQRNKGNFPGRFSGRQFSNSRSEMNVSTLELGDSALYLCASSLPSNTGELFFGEGSRLTVL.

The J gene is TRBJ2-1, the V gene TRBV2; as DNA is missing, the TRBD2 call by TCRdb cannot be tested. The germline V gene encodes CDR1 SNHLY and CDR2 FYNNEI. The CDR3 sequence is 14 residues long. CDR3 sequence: CASLGLAGVDEQFF.

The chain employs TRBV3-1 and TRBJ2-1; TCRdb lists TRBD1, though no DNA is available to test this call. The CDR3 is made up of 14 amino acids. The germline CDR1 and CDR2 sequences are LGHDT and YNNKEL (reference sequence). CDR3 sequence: CASRTAKGSNEQFF.

The CDR3 here is CASSLDRGDQPQHF. The chain carries TRBV5-4 and TRBJ1-5. Germline V gene sequence: CDR1 SGHNT, CDR2 YYREEE (reference sequence). This CDR3 has 14 amino acids.

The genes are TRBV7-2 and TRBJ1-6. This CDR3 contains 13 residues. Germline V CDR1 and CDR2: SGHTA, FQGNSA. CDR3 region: CASSLGYNSPLHF.

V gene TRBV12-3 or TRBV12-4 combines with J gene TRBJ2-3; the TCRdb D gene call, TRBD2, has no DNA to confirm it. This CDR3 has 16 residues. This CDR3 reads CASSSRTSGSSDTQYF.